This record looks at one T cell receptor (beta chain) sequence and its context. The sample comes from a study of blood T cell repertoires in COVID-19. Those who participated ranged in age from roughly 18 to 90 years and resided in around 22 US areas. Clinical history reported by participants formed the basis on which cohorts were assigned. Cohort 3 recovered donors had two negative PCRs, clearance, or symptom resolution. J gave up 4 bases and V 3 bases, and 7 bases lay outside the gene matches. Germline V CDR1 and CDR2: KGHSH, LQKENI. The CDR3 contains 15 residues. Original data processing: For nucleated cells, counts were estimated from reference gene primer amplification. Here immunoSEQ multiplex PCR was the method, and the copy in TCRdb shows in-frame clones only, minus some. The DNA gave D and trimming, while V, J and clone size come from that table. This sample has 190,000 or so clones, with roughly 90% found just once.

J is TRBJ1-1 and V is TRBV18, with 8 nucleotides matching TRBD1. The receptor comes from a woman younger than 45 who had recovered from COVID-19. The specimen sequenced was PBMCs or T cells enriched from blood (not recorded which). CDR3 coding DNA: TGTGCCAGCTCACCTTCCAGGGGGCGAGGCACTGAAGCTTTCTTT. This translates into CASSPSRGRGTEAFF.